The 20 T cell receptor beta chains below were found in one sample sequenced in a study of blood T cell repertoires in COVID-19. The repertoire was sequenced with immunoSEQ multiplex PCR; TCRdb's copy has only in-frame clones and lacks some. The sample consists of about 460,000 clones, 75% to 90% of them appearing once. Material for sequencing was PBMCs or T cells enriched from blood (not recorded which). These receptors all come from a woman aged 55-70 years who had recovered from COVID-19.

The V call is TRBV7-2, the J call TRBJ2-3; 9 nucleotides agree with TRBD2. Germline loops: CDR1 SGHTA, CDR2 FQGNSA. The CDR3 is made up of 15 amino acids. V was clipped by 3 bases and J by 4 bases; unmatched bases: 5. CDR3 nucleotide sequence: TGTGCCAGCAGCTTCGGCGGGAGGGATTCAGATACGCAGTATTTT. Protein product: CASSFGGRDSDTQYF.

This chain links TRBV24-1 with TRBJ2-7; 10 bases match TRBD2. Germline V gives CDR1 KGHDR, CDR2 SFDVKD. CDR3 size: 15 residues. Unmatched junction bases numbered 8, after V lost 3 bases and J lost 7 bases. The CDR3 sequence is CATSDPLASGGEQYF. CDR3 bases: TGTGCCACCAGTGATCCCCTCGCTAGCGGGGGAGAGCAGTACTTC.

The rearrangement links TRBV2 to TRBJ1-3, with a possible D match to TRBD1 (5 bases). The CDR3 totals 15 residues. Germline values: CDR1 SNHLY, CDR2 FYNNEI. Trimming left V 7 bases short and J 0 bases short, with 13 bases between. In DNA, the CDR3 is TGTGCCAGCATGACAGTCCTCAGCTCTGGAAACACCATATATTTT. Translating it yields CASMTVLSSGNTIYF.

The genes are TRBV2 and TRBJ2-5; D is possibly TRBD2 (6 bases). CDR1 and CDR2 from the germline V gene are SNHLY and FYNNEI. The length of the CDR3 is 11 residues. V was shortened by 8 bases and J by 5 bases, with 9 bases between the two germline ends. CDR3 sequence: CASGGWETQYF. The DNA for the CDR3 is TGTGCCAGCGGGGGGTGGGAGACCCAGTACTTC.

This chain uses TRBV18 with TRBJ1-5; 7 nucleotides line up with TRBD1. The ends lost 6 bases at V and 4 bases at J; junction bases unmatched: 6. CDR1 and CDR2 (germline): KGHSH, LQKENI. This CDR3 is built from 14 residues. Here the CDR3 reads CASSLSGGNQPQHF. The CDR3 region has the DNA TGTGCCAGCTCTCTATCAGGGGGAAATCAGCCCCAGCATTTT.

The CDR3: CASSTPGQGARYGYTF. DNA of the CDR3: TGTGCCAGCAGCACGCCAGGACAGGGGGCGAGGTATGGCTACACCTTC. This sequence joins TRBV7-9 and TRBJ1-2; 11 nucleotides line up with TRBD1. Looked up from germline, CDR1 is SEHNR and CDR2 is FQNEAQ (reference sequence). The CDR3 extends over 16 amino acids. V lost 5 bases and J lost 5; bases outside the gene matches: 10.

V and J are TRBV5-4 and TRBJ1-2; maybe TRBD1 (5 bases). This CDR3 has 13 residues. The V gene's germline CDR1 is SGHNT and CDR2 YYREEE (reference sequence). The V gene lost 7 bases and the J gene lost 5 bases, with 15 bases spanning the gap. The CDR3 region has the DNA TGTGCCAGCGCGGACACCGCTGGGTATGGCTACACCTTC. Translating gives CASADTAGYGYTF.

V usage is TRBV10-1 and J usage is TRBJ2-1; TRBD2 matches 11 bases. J lost 8 bases, V lost 3 bases, and 9 bases had no gene match. CDR1 and CDR2 from the germline V gene are WNHNN and SYGVQD (reference sequence). CDR3 length: 16 amino acids. As DNA, the CDR3 is TGCGCCAGCAGTGACCCGGGACTAGCGGCAAGGCATGAGCAGTTCTTC. Encoded protein: CASSDPGLAARHEQFF.

The DNA for the CDR3 is TGTGCCAGCTCACCTCTCACAGGGAAGGCCGGGGAGCTGTTTTTT. Amino acids: CASSPLTGKAGELFF. This sequence joins TRBV18 and TRBJ2-2; a possible D gene is TRBD1 (6 bases). Trimming left V 3 bases short and J 6 bases short, with 14 bases between. CDR3 length: 15 residues. Germline V gene lookup returns CDR1 KGHSH and CDR2 LQKENI.

The rearrangement joins TRBV9 to TRBJ1-4; D is unclear. CDR1 is SGDLS and CDR2 is YYNGEE in the germline V gene. The CDR3 is 16 residues long. V gave up 0 bases and J gave up 9 bases, with 18 bases separating them. The CDR3, as DNA: TGTGCCAGCAGCGTAGAGAGTGGAGTAAAGGCGAAAAAACTGTTTTTT. The encoded protein is CASSVESGVKAKKLFF. Supplemented by reference TRBV9 and TRBJ1-4, the full variable domain reads DSGVTQTPKHLITATGQRVTLRCSPRSGDLSVYWYQQSLDQGLQFLIQYYNGEERAKGNILERFSAQQFPDLHSELNLSSLELGDSALYFCASSVESGVKAKKLFFGSGTQLSVL.

The chain has TRBV15 and TRBJ1-2, with D unclear. The V gene lost 0 bases and the J gene lost 8 bases, with 10 bases spanning the gap. Germline loops: CDR1 LNHNV, CDR2 YYDKDF (reference sequence). This CDR3 has 13 residues. CDR3 DNA sequence: TGTGCCACCAGCAGAGAAGGGAGAAGGGGCTACACCTTC. Its translation: CATSREGRRGYTF.

The genes are TRBV19 and TRBJ1-2; 7 positions match TRBD1. The CDR3 runs to 15 residues. CDR1 and CDR2 from the germline V gene are LNHDA and SQIVND (reference sequence). V gave up 5 bases and J gave up 4 bases; unmatched junction bases: 10. The CDR3 coding sequence is TGTGCCAGTAGTCGCCCAGGACAGGCCCCCTATGGCTACACCTTC. This codes for CASSRPGQAPYGYTF.

The chain has TRBV3-1 (or the pseudogene TRBV3-2) and TRBJ2-1, with 11 bases matching TRBD1. The V and J ends lost 8 bases and 0 bases, in that order; junction bases with no gene match: 3. The CDR3 contains 15 residues. From germline, CDR1 is LGHDT and CDR2 YNNKEL (reference sequence). In nucleotides, the CDR3 is TGTGCCAGCGGGACAGGGGGACGCTCCTACAATGAGCAGTTCTTC. It translates to CASGTGGRSYNEQFF.

The chain carries TRBV19 and TRBJ1-6, with 7 bases that match TRBD1. CDR3 size: 15 residues. CDR1 and CDR2 (germline): LNHDA, SQIVND (reference sequence). V shed 3 bases and J 6 bases; nucleotides not matched to a gene: 5. CDR3 nucleotides: TGTGCCAGTAGTATTTCACAGGGGTCTAATTCACCCCTCCACTTT. Encoded protein: CASSISQGSNSPLHF. The variable domain in full, with the rest retrieved from reference TRBV19 and TRBJ1-6, is DGGITQSPKYLFRKEGQNVTLSCEQNLNHDAMYWYRQDPGQGLRLIYYSQIVNDFQKGDIAEGYSVSREKKESFPLTVTSAQKNPTAFYLCASSISQGSNSPLHFGNGTRLTVT.

This clone was detected a few times. The genes are TRBV5-6 and TRBJ2-7; the D gene is possibly TRBD1 (6 bases). There are 15 residues in the CDR3. Trimming pared 4 bases from V and 7 bases from J, leaving 21 bases between. Germline V gene lookup returns CDR1 SGHDT and CDR2 YYEEEE. The CDR3 reads CASSESGTLRGEQYV. The DNA for the CDR3 is TGTGCCAGCAGCGAATCCGGGACATTAAGGGGGGAGCAGTACGTC.

The chain is built from TRBV5-1 and TRBJ2-3; possible D gene TRBD1, 5 bases. The V gene's germline CDR1 is SGHRS and CDR2 YFSETQ. The CDR3 consists of 14 residues. Trimming took 4 bases from V and 0 from J, leaving 9 bases between them. DNA for the CDR3: TGCGCCAGCAGCGAACAGGTTAGCACAGATACGCAGTATTTT. The encoded protein is CASSEQVSTDTQYF.

Here the CDR3 reads CASSPQRGGQETQYF. For the CDR3, the DNA is TGTGCCAGCTCACCACAGCGGGGGGGCCAAGAGACCCAGTACTTC. V and J are TRBV18 and TRBJ2-5, with 10 bases matching TRBD2. The length of the CDR3 is 15 residues. From germline, CDR1 is KGHSH and CDR2 LQKENI. The V segment lost 1 base and the J segment 1 base; nucleotides outside the gene matches: 0.

V usage is TRBV30 and J usage is TRBJ1-5, with 9 nucleotides matching TRBD1. J gave up 7 bases and V 2 bases, and 6 bases lay outside the gene matches. The CDR3 is made up of 14 amino acids. Germline-derived CDR1 and CDR2 are GTSNPN and SVGIG (reference sequence). The CDR3 DNA sequence: TGTGCCTGGAGTCAGGGACAGGGTTCACAGCCCCAGCATTTT. It specifies CAWSQGQGSQPQHF.

CDR3 amino acids: CASSINRGSYTF. As DNA, the CDR3 is TGTGCCAGCAGCATAAACAGGGGGAGCTACACCTTC. The rearrangement links TRBV7-9 to TRBJ1-2; TRBD1 agrees at 8 bases. The CDR3 is 12 amino acids. In germline, CDR1 is SEHNR, CDR2 FQNEAQ (reference sequence). V lost 5 bases to trimming and J lost 9 bases; unmatched junction nucleotides: 5.

The genes are TRBV12-3 or TRBV12-4 and TRBJ1-3; TRBD1 is a possible D gene (5 bases). Trimming pared 6 bases from V and 4 bases from J, leaving 10 bases between. The CDR3 is 13 residues long. The CDR3 bases are TGTGCCAGCAGCCCAGGGTTAGGAAACACCATATATTTT. Protein product: CASSPGLGNTIYF.